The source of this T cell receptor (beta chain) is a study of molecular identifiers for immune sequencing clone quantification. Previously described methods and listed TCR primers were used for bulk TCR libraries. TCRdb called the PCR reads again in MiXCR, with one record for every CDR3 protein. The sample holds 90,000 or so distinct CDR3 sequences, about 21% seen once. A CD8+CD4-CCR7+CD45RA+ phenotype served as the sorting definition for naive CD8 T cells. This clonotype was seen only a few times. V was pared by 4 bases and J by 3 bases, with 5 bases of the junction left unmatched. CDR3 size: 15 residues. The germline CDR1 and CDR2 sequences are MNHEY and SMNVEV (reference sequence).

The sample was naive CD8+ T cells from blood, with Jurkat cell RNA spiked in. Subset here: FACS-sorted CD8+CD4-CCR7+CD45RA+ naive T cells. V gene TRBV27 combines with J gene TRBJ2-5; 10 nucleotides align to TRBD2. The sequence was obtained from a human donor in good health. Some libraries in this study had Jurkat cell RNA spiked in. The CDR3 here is CASSSLAGGEETQYF. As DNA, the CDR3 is TGTGCCAGCAGTTCATTAGCGGGGGGTGAAGAGACCCAGTACTTC.